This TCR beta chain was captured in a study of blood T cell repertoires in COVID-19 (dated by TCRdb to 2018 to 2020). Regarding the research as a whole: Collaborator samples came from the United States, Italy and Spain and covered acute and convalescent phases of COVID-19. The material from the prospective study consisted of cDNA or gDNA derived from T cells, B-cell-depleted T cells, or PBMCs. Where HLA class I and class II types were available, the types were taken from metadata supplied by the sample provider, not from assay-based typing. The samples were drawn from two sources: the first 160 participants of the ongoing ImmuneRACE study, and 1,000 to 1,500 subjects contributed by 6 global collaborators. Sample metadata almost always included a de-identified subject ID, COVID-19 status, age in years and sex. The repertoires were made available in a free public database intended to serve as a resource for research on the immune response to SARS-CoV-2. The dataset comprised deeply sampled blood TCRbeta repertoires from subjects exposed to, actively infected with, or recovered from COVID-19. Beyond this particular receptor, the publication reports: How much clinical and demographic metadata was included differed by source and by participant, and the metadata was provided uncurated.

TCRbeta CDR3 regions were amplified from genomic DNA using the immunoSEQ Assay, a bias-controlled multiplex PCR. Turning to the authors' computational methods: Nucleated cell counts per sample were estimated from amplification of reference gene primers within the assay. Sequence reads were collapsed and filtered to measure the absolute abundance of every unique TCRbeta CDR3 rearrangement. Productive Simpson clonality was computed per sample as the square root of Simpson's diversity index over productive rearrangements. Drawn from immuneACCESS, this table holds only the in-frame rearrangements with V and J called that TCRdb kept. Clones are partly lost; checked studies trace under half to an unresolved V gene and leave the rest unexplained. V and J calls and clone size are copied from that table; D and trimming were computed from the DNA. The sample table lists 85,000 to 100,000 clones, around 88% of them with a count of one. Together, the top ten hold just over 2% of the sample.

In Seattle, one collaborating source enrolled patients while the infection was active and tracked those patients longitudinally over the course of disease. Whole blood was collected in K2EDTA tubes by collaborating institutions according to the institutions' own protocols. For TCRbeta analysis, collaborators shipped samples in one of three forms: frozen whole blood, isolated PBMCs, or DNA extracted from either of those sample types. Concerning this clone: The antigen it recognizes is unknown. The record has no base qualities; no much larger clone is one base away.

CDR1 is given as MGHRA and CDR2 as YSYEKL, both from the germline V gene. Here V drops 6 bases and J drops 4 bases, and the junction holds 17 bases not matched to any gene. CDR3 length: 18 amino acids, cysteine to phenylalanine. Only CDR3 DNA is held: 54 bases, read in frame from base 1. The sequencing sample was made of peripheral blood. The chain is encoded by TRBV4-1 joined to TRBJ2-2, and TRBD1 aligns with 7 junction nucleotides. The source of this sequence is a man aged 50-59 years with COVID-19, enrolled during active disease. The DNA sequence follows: TGCGCCAGCAGAGCGATTTTCAGGGGGAGATTGCCCACCGGGGAGCTGTTTTTT. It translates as CASRAIFRGRLPTGELFF.